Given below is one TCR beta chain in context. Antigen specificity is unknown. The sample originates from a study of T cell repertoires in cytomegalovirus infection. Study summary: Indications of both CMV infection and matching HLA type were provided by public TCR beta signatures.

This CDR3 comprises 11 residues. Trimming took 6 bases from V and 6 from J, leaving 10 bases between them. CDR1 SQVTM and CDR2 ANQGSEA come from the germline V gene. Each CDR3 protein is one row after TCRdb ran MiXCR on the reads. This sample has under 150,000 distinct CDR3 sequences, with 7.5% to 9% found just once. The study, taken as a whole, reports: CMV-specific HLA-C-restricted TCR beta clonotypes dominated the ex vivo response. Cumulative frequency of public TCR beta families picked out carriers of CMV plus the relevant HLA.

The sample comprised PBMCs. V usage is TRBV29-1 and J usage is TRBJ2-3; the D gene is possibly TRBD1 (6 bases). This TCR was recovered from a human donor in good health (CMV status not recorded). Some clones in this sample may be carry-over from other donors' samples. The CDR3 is CSVDSLDTQYF. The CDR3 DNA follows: TGCAGCGTGGACAGTCTCGATACGCAGTATTTT.